The 3 T cell receptor beta chains below come from one sample, sequenced in a study of read filtering for tumor transcriptome and immune sequencing. The library was built from around 400 ng RNA with molecular barcoded adaptors for alpha/delta and beta/gamma chains. Via MiXCR, TCRdb re-called the reads, giving one row per CDR3 protein. The repertoire consists of roughly 41,000 distinct CDR3 sequences, with roughly an eighth occurring once and the leading ten covering approximately 35%. Material for sequencing was a population of CD138-negative cells sorted from bone marrow. These receptors were taken from a donor aged 40 or over with multiple myeloma.

The chain couples TRBV3-2 to TRBJ2-1; the table calls TRBD2, which could not be checked here. TRBV3-2 is shown as a pseudogene. The CDR3 has 15 residues. The CDR3: CASSPTSGRVNEQFF. In DNA, the CDR3 is TGTGCCAGCAGTCCTACTAGCGGGAGGGTAAATGAGCAGTTCTTC.

Many counts were recorded for this clonotype. V is TRBV7-9 and J is TRBJ2-6, with TRBD1 matching 8 bases. J gave up 0 bases and V 7 bases, and 5 bases lay outside the gene matches. Germline V gene data show CDR1 as SEHNR and CDR2 as FQNEAQ (reference sequence). This CDR3 is 16 amino acids long. DNA for the CDR3: TGTGCCAGCACGCGGACAGGGCCCTCTGGGGCCAACGTCCTGACTTTC. Translation: CASTRTGPSGANVLTF. The full variable domain, its missing parts supplied by reference TRBV7-9 and TRBJ2-6, is DTGVSQNPRHKITKRGQNVTFRCDPISEHNRLYWYRQTLGQGPEFLTYFQNEAQLEKSRLLSDRFSAERPKGSFSTLEIQRTEQGDSAMYLCASTRTGPSGANVLTFGAGSRLTVL.

This clonotype was recorded at least ten times. CDR3 loop: CSARHPVVNEQFF. The CDR3 DNA follows: TGCAGTGCTAGACACCCAGTAGTCAATGAGCAGTTCTTC. This rearrangement joins TRBV20-1 to TRBJ2-1; D unclear. Germline values: CDR1 DFQATT, CDR2 SNEGSKA (reference sequence). The germline V and J ends were trimmed by 2 bases and 6 bases, with 11 bases remaining between them. This CDR3 is 13 amino acids long.